The rows below give T cell receptor beta chains drawn from one sample of a study of beta chain features in type 1 diabetes. Produced via immunoSEQ multiplex PCR; TCRdb's table is partial and in-frame only. The table includes under 300,000 clones, about 7.8% detected once. Material: central memory CD4+ T cells from blood. These receptors were taken from a woman between 18 and 29 years old in good health. Each CDR3 is given with its conserved first and last residue. The order of the fields is J gene, D gene, V gene, CDR3 length, clone size, CDR3 DNA, CDR3 protein. The D gene is left open where the match is weak. Clone size appears in some rows only: once, few, many, or a class for an expanded clone.

TRBJ1-4	.	TRBV10-3	13	few	TGTGCCATTCAGGGGAGGACTAATGAAAAACTGTTTTTT	CAIQGRTNEKLFF
TRBJ2-1	.	TRBV4-3	15	many	TGCGCCAGCAGCCGTTTGGAGAGCTCCTACAATGAGCAGTTCTTC	CASSRLESSYNEQFF
TRBJ2-3	TRBD2	TRBV2	17	many	TGTGCCAGCAGCGCAAGACCGAGAGCGGGGGGCACAGATACGCAGTATTTT	CASSARPRAGGTDTQYF
TRBJ1-5	.	TRBV5-1	15	.	TGCGCCAGCAGCTTGTACTCAGGTAGCAATCAGCCCCAGCATTTT	CASSLYSGSNQPQHF
TRBJ1-5	.	TRBV10-3	12	few	TGTGCCATCAGTGAATCTGCCCAGCCCCAGCATTTT	CAISESAQPQHF
TRBJ1-5	.	TRBV16	17	.	TGTGCCAGCAGCCCTAGGACTCTAGGATCCGGCAATCAGCCCCAGCATTTT	CASSPRTLGSGNQPQHF
TRBJ2-2	.	TRBV29-1	14	.	TGCAGCGTTGGAACAGGGATTTTCACCGGGGAGCTGTTTTTT	CSVGTGIFTGELFF
TRBJ2-7	.	TRBV5-6	14	.	TGTGCCAGCAGCTTTTACAGTGAGCAAGTCGAGCAGTACTTC	CASSFYSEQVEQYF
TRBJ1-6	.	TRBV5-5	15	.	TGTGCCAGCAGCTTCGGAGGGAGATATAATTCACCCCTCCACTTT	CASSFGGRYNSPLHF
TRBJ1-4	.	TRBV5-1	15	few	TGCGCCAGCAGCTTACCGACAGGCGGGAATGAAAAACTGTTTTTT	CASSLPTGGNEKLFF
TRBJ1-1	.	TRBV7-9	13	few	TGTGCCAGCAGTTTATCTAGGAACACTGAAGCTTTCTTT	CASSLSRNTEAFF
TRBJ1-5	.	TRBV27	15	.	TGTGCCAGCAGTTTAAACAGGGTTGGCAATCAGCCCCAGCATTTT	CASSLNRVGNQPQHF
TRBJ2-2	.	TRBV18	14	few	TGTGCCAGCTCAGATCCACCTAACACCGGGGAGCTGTTTTTT	CASSDPPNTGELFF
TRBJ2-2	TRBD1	TRBV7-7	16	few	TGTGCCAGCAGCTTAGCGGGACAGGGGGGCACCGGGGAGCTGTTTTTT	CASSLAGQGGTGELFF
TRBJ2-1	.	TRBV5-4	16	.	TGTGCCAGCAGCTCGGACCTGCGGAGCTCCTACAATGAGCAGTTCTTC	CASSSDLRSSYNEQFF
TRBJ1-2	TRBD1	TRBV19	16	few	TGTGCCAGTAGTCTGCCCCCAGACAGGGTATCTGCTGGCTACACCTTC	CASSLPPDRVSAGYTF
TRBJ1-1	.	TRBV7-2	13	few	TGTGCCAGCAGCCCGGGCACGAACACTGAAGCTTTCTTT	CASSPGTNTEAFF
TRBJ2-5	.	TRBV5-1	14	many	TGCGCCAGCAGCTTGAGTGGGACTGAAGAGACCCAGTACTTC	CASSLSGTEETQYF
TRBJ1-2	.	TRBV19	14	many	TGTGCCACCCTGTCAGACCAACGGGTTCATGGCTACACCTTC	CATLSDQRVHGYTF
TRBJ2-2	.	TRBV4-1	15	.	TGCGCCAGCAGCCAAGATCGGACGTACACCGGGGAGCTGTTTTTT	CASSQDRTYTGELFF
TRBJ2-3	.	TRBV28	15	many	TGTGCCAGCAGACGACAGTTTATTGGCACAGATACGCAGTATTTT	CASRRQFIGTDTQYF
TRBJ2-2	TRBD2	TRBV28	18	.	TGTGCCAGCAGCCCCCCCGTCGCGGGGAGGGAGCGAACCGGGGAGCTGTTTTTT	CASSPPVAGRERTGELFF
TRBJ1-1	.	TRBV6-5	16	.	TGTGCCAGCAGTTACTCGGGGGTTAGGGAGAACACTGAAGCTTTCTTT	CASSYSGVRENTEAFF
TRBJ2-1	.	TRBV7-2	15	.	TGTGCCAGCAGCCCGATGTTTGGATCCTACAATGAGCAGTTCTTC	CASSPMFGSYNEQFF
TRBJ2-7	TRBD1	TRBV13	15	.	TGTGCCAGCAGCTTAGCACAGGGACAGAGGGACGAGCAGTACTTC	CASSLAQGQRDEQYF
TRBJ2-3	TRBD1	TRBV7-2	17	few	TGTGCCAGCAGCCCCTGGACAGGGGGCGCGGGCACAGATACGCAGTATTTT	CASSPWTGGAGTDTQYF
TRBJ1-1	.	TRBV6-6	12	.	TGTGCCAGCAGGGGGGCGAACACTGAAGCTTTCTTT	CASRGANTEAFF
TRBJ2-2	TRBD1	TRBV7-8	16	few	TGTGCCAGCAGCTTGAGGACAGGGACCAACACCGGGGAGCTGTTTTTT	CASSLRTGTNTGELFF
TRBJ1-1	TRBD1	TRBV5-6	19	.	TGTGCCAGCAGCTTCCAACAGGTGACAGGGGGAGAGGCGGTTAGTGAAGCTTTCTTT	CASSFQQVTGGEAVSEAFF
TRBJ1-1	.	TRBV4-3	15	few	TGCGCCAGCAGCCAACAAGACGCTCTTAGCACTGAAGCTTTCTTT	CASSQQDALSTEAFF
TRBJ2-3	.	TRBV4-3	17	many	TGCGCCAGCAGCCTCGAATTGACAGGCGGGGGCACAGATACGCAGTATTTT	CASSLELTGGGTDTQYF
TRBJ2-2	.	TRBV7-9	14	few	TGTGCCAGCAGCAGACACCAGAACACCGGGGAGCTGTTTTTT	CASSRHQNTGELFF
TRBJ2-2	TRBD1	TRBV5-4	15	many	TGTGCCAGCAGCCTTCGGACAGGGGAGACCGGGGAGCTGTTTTTT	CASSLRTGETGELFF
TRBJ1-1	.	TRBV7-9	16	few	TGTGCCAGCAGCTCAAACCTCCTTCGGGGGGACACTGAAGCTTTCTTT	CASSSNLLRGDTEAFF
TRBJ1-6	.	TRBV5-6	12	.	TGTGCCAGCAGCTCGTTGCGTTCACCCCTCCACTTT	CASSSLRSPLHF
TRBJ1-1	.	TRBV7-9	15	few	TGTGCCAGCAGCTCCACCCGATTTGGGAACACTGAAGCTTTCTTT	CASSSTRFGNTEAFF
TRBJ2-3	.	TRBV5-4	17	few	TGTGCCAGCAGCTTGGAAAAGGGGACTGGGCTTCCAGATACGCAGTATTTT	CASSLEKGTGLPDTQYF
TRBJ2-3	.	TRBV12-5	13	many	TGTGCTAGTGGTTTGATTCCTACAGATACGCAGTATTTT	CASGLIPTDTQYF
TRBJ2-4	TRBD2	TRBV10-3	15	few	TGTGCCATCAGTGAGTCGGGAGGGTTCGGGAACATTCAGTACTTC	CAISESGGFGNIQYF
TRBJ2-1	TRBD1	TRBV7-2	14	many	TGTGCCAGCAGCATTGGGACAGGAGAGCATGAGCAGTTCTTC	CASSIGTGEHEQFF
TRBJ2-1	.	TRBV6-5	15	.	TGTGCCAGCAGTTACGCCCGCTACTCCTACAATGAGCAGTTCTTC	CASSYARYSYNEQFF
TRBJ2-2	.	TRBV19	17	.	TGTGCCAGTAGTATATACACTTGGCAGGCGAACACCGGGGAGCTGTTTTTT	CASSIYTWQANTGELFF
TRBJ1-6	.	TRBV7-2	15	.	TGTGCCAGCAGCGCCCGAGGCAGGGCGGATTCACCCCTCCACTTT	CASSARGRADSPLHF
TRBJ2-5	.	TRBV6-5	13	many	TGTGCCAGCATACTCTCGGGAGAAGAGACCCAGTACTTC	CASILSGEETQYF
TRBJ2-1	.	TRBV11-3	14	.	TGTGCCAGCAGCTTAGAGGGTTGGGGCGATGAGCAGTTCTTC	CASSLEGWGDEQFF
TRBJ1-5	.	TRBV7-2	15	.	TGTGCCAGCAGCCCGGGGGACACTAGCAATCAGCCCCAGCATTTT	CASSPGDTSNQPQHF
TRBJ2-1	TRBD1	TRBV9	14	few	TGTGCCAGCAGCCGGGACAGGGGCGTGAATGAGCAGTTCTTC	CASSRDRGVNEQFF
TRBJ2-5	.	TRBV6-6	12	many	TGTGCCAGCAAAGGGGGACAAGAGACCCAGTACTTC	CASKGGQETQYF
TRBJ1-4	.	TRBV5-4	13	few	TGTGCCAGCAGCTTGGCGTCTAATGAAAAACTGTTTTTT	CASSLASNEKLFF